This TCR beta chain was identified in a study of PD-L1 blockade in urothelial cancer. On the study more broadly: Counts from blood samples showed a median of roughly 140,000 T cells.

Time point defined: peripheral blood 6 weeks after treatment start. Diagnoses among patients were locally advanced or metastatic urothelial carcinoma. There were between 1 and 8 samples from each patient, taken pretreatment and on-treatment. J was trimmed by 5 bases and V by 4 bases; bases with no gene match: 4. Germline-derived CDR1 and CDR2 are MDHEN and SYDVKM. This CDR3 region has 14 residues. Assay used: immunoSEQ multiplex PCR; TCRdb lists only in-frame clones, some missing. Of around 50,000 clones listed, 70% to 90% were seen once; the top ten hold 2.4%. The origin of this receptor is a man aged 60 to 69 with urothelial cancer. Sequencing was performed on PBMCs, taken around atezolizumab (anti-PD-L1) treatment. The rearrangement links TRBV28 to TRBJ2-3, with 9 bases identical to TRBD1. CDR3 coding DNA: TGTGCCAGCAGTTCACCGGGACAGGGAGATACGCAGTATTTT. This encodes CASSSPGQGDTQYF.